The source of this T cell receptor beta chain is a study of T cells in tuberculosis. About the study: The T cells targeted glucose monomycolate, a mycobacterial lipid, via CD1B.

Sequencing of TCR-alpha and TCR-beta chains was unpaired. The assay was immunoSEQ multiplex PCR, and TCRdb's table has in-frame clones only and misses some. The table lists tens of thousands of clones, approximately 90% of them singletons. Cells were sorted from thawed PBMC rested overnight and stained with GMM-loaded CD1B tetramer, viability dye and anti-CD3. CD1B tetramers were loaded with Rhodococcus equi-derived C32 glucose monomycolate. This clone occurred once. The sample taken for sequencing was CD1b-GMM tetramer-negative cells sorted from PBMCs. This TCR came from an adult woman with latent tuberculosis.

CDR3 DNA sequence: TGTGCCAGCAGTAAAACAGGGCCTCAGCCCCAGCATTTT. Amino acids: CASSKTGPQPQHF. The rearrangement links TRBV28 to TRBJ1-5, with TRBD1 as a possible D gene (6 bases). Germline lookup yields CDR1 MDHEN and CDR2 SYDVKM. CDR3 length: 13 residues. Trimming took off 5 bases at V and 6 bases at J, with 11 bases between the two ends.